This T cell receptor (beta chain) was found in a study of post-analysis software for immune sequencing data. Study at large: The study covered relapsing-remitting, secondary progressive and progressive-relapsing courses of multiple sclerosis.

The TCR beta cDNA libraries contained unique molecular identifiers. Each CDR3 protein is one row after TCRdb ran MiXCR on the PCR reads. The data show 650,000 to 850,000 distinct CDR3 sequences, with under 70% seen just once and under 6% held by the top ten. Germline loops: CDR1 LNHNV, CDR2 YYDKDF (reference sequence). The CDR3 spans 14 residues. To note about this clonotype: Its specificity is unknown.

Broader study findings: The normalized Chao1 diversity of multiple sclerosis patients was significantly lower than that of controls. Elevated frequency relative to controls characterized roughly 5 TRBV segments in patients, TRBV5-6, TRBV5-1 and TRBV20-1 among them. F-measure co-clustering was strong for batch-matched samples.

Specimen: blood. The TCR was taken from a girl between 5 and 17 years old with multiple sclerosis. The gene calls are TRBV15 and TRBJ2-1, with D maybe TRBD1 (5 bases). The J call may be wrong; the DNA end is better matched by TRBJ2-7. The CDR3 DNA is TGTGCCACCAGCAGAGTAGACAGACAATACGAGCAGTACTTC. Encoded protein: CATSRVDRQYEQYF.